A selection of T cell receptor beta chains follows, all from one sample in a study of cytomegalovirus exposure and HLA in healthy donors. Measured with immunoSEQ multiplex PCR; TCRdb has only the in-frame clones, and not every one. Among 110,000 to 150,000 clones listed, roughly 77% were seen once. The sequencing sample was made of PBMCs. These receptors all come from a male donor in good health and CMV-seronegative. CDR3s include the opening cysteine and the closing phenylalanine or tryptophan. The order of the fields is J gene, D gene, V gene, CDR3 protein. The D gene is left open where the match is weak.

>TRBJ1-3|-|TRBV19
CASRLRGEGGNTIYF
>TRBJ1-1|-|TRBV5-1
CASLTGHGDTEAFF
>TRBJ2-7|-|TRBV5-1
CASSLVAQGGYEQYF
>TRBJ2-3|TRBD1|TRBV12-5
CASAFDRGLPDTQYF
>TRBJ2-3|TRBD1|TRBV5-4
CASSLPQQGGTDTQYF
>TRBJ1-2|-|TRBV4-1
CASSQAGRGYTF
>TRBJ1-5|-|TRBV21-1
CATLDRTIHSNQPQHF
>TRBJ2-7|TRBD1|TRBV7-9
CASSYTGQGDSGEQYF
>TRBJ1-2|TRBD1|TRBV4-2
CASSQVSAGGGDYGYTF
>TRBJ2-5|TRBD1|TRBV2
CASRKGGGQGLKTQYF
>TRBJ1-6|-|TRBV7-9
CASSLWLGGEGNSPLHF
>TRBJ2-1|-|TRBV5-1
CASSLGPFGAYNEQFF
>TRBJ1-2|-|TRBV19
CASSFQNRIPNYGYTF
>TRBJ1-3|TRBD1|TRBV19
CASSKWTGTSGNTIYF
>TRBJ1-2|TRBD1|TRBV2
CASSEGTGIIGYTF
>TRBJ1-2|-|TRBV27
CASSPAGFYGYTF
>TRBJ2-3|TRBD2|TRBV6-5
CASRTGGRNTDTQYF
>TRBJ1-2|-|TRBV19
CASSPGRYYGYTF
>TRBJ2-2|TRBD1|TRBV2
CASSSGGRTGELFF
>TRBJ2-7|TRBD1|TRBV7-6
CASSTGQGPYEQYF
>TRBJ2-5|-|TRBV4-2
CASSQRELAIPETQYF
>TRBJ2-2|TRBD2|TRBV30
CARGGLRSTGELFF
>TRBJ2-3|TRBD2|TRBV5-1
CASSFSSGGETDTQYF
>TRBJ1-3|-|TRBV11-2
CASSFWGSSGNTIYF
>TRBJ2-5|TRBD2|TRBV5-1
CASSLAQRRLAGGRETQYF
>TRBJ1-5|TRBD1|TRBV6-1
CASTLTGDSNQPQHF
>TRBJ1-1|TRBD1|TRBV4-1
CASSHAGQGGPVTEAFF
>TRBJ2-3|-|TRBV29-1
CSVAPLEGRAFATDTQYF
>TRBJ2-7|TRBD1|TRBV29-1
CSVPGQASSYEQYF
>TRBJ1-1|-|TRBV4-2
CASSQEALNTEAFF
>TRBJ2-5|TRBD1|TRBV7-9
CASSSTGKGGTQYF
>TRBJ2-7|TRBD2|TRBV6-1
CASSLSGPSYEQYF
>TRBJ2-1|-|TRBV10-3
CASNNRPNAYNEQFF
>TRBJ1-5|-|TRBV7-9
CASSGADTRNQPQHF
>TRBJ2-3|-|TRBV12-5
CASGLGHRDTQYF
>TRBJ2-1|-|TRBV9
CASSVWSTGDSYNEQFF
>TRBJ2-7|-|TRBV6-5
CASSFQGRPYEQYF